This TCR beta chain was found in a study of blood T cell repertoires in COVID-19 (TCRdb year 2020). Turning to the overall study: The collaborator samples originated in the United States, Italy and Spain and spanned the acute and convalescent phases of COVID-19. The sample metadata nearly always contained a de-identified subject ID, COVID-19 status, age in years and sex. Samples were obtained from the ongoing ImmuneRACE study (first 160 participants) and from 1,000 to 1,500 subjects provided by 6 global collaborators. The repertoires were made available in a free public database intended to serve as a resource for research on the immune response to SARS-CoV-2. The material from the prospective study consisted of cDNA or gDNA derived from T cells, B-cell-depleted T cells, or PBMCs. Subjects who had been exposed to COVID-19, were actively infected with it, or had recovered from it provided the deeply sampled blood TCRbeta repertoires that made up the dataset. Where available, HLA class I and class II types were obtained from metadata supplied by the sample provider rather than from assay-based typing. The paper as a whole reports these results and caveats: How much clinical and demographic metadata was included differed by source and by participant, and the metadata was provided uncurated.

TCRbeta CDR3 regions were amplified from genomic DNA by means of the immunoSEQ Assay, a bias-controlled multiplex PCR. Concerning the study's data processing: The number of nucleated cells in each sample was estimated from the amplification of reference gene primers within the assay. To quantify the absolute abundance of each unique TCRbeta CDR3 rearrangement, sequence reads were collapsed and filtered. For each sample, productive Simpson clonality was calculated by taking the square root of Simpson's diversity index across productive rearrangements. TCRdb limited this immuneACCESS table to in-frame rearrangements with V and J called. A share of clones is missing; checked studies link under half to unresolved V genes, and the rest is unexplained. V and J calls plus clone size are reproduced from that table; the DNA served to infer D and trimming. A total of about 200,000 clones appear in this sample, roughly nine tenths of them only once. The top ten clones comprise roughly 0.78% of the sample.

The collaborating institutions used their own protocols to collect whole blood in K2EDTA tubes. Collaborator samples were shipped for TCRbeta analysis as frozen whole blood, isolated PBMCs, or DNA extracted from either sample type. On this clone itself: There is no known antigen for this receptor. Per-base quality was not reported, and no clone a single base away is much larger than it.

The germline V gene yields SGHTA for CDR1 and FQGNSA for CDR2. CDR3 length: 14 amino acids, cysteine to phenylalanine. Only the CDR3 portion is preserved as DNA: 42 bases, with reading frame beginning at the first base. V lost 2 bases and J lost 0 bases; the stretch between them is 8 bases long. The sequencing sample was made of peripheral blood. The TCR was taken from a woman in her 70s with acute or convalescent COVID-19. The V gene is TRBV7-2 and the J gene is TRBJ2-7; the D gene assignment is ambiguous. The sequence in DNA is TGTGCCAGCAGCTTAAGTTATAGCTCCTACGAGCAGTACTTC. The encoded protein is CASSLSYSSYEQYF. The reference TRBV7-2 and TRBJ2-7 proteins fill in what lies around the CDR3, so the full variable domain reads GAGVSQSPSNKVTEKGKDVELRCDPISGHTALYWYRQSLGQGLEFLIYFQGNSAPDKSGLPSDRFSAERTGGSVSTLTIQRTQQEDSAVYLCASSLSYSSYEQYFGPGTRLTVT.